The 8 T cell receptor beta chains below come from one sample, sequenced in a study of OX40 agonist ivuxolimab in advanced cancers. Preparation of the library involved the immunoSEQ multiplex PCR assay. TCRdb retrieved this table from immuneACCESS and kept in-frame rearrangements only. Not all clones are present; in checked studies, unresolved V genes account for under half, and no reason is known for the remainder. This sample is represented by tens of thousands of clones; 92% of them were singletons. Of the sample, roughly 0.5% is held by the ten largest clones. The material was CD4+ or CD8+ T cells sorted from blood, obtained in a trial of the OX40 agonist ivuxolimab. These TCRs come from an adult with an advanced solid tumor such as melanoma, head and neck, liver or kidney cancer.

This clone was detected a few times. The rearrangement links TRBV10-1 to TRBJ2-1; 7 bases line up with TRBD1. Germline V lookup: CDR1 WNHNN, CDR2 SYGVQD (reference sequence). The trim removed 6 bases at V and 8 bases at J, leaving 13 bases unmatched. The CDR3 covers 15 residues. CDR3 region: CASSLGQEIGDEQFF. CDR3 nucleotide sequence: TGCGCCAGCAGCCTCGGACAGGAGATAGGCGATGAGCAGTTCTTC.

The V call is TRBV30, the J call TRBJ1-4, with no clear D. Trimming took 3 bases from V and 7 from J, leaving 12 bases between them. Germline CDR1 GTSNPN, CDR2 SVGIG (reference sequence). There are 13 residues in the CDR3. For the CDR3, the DNA is TGTGCCTGGAGCCGTGGCCCGAGTGAAAAACTGTTTTTT. Translation gives CAWSRGPSEKLFF.

V is TRBV19 and J is TRBJ2-7, with 9 bases matching TRBD2. The germline V gene has CDR1 LNHDA and CDR2 SQIVND (reference sequence). Trimming at V came to 5 bases and at J to 2 bases, leaving 7 bases not matched to a gene. This CDR3 comprises 15 residues. The CDR3 region has the DNA TGTGCCAGTAGTGGATACCTAGCGGGACCCTACGAGCAGTACTTC. Amino acids: CASSGYLAGPYEQYF.

The V gene is TRBV5-4, the J gene TRBJ2-2, with TRBD2 matching over 9 bases. Trimming at V came to 4 bases and at J to 6 bases, leaving 4 bases not matched to a gene. Germline-derived CDR1 and CDR2 are SGHNT and YYREEE (reference sequence). This CDR3 contains 14 residues. The CDR3 region has the DNA TGTGCCAGCAGCAGGGGACTAGCTGCCGGGGAGCTGTTTTTT. Protein: CASSRGLAAGELFF.

The CDR3 DNA is TGCGCCAGCAGCTTGTCAGACTCTGGGGCCAACGTCCTGACTTTC. Encoded protein: CASSLSDSGANVLTF. The chain recombines TRBV5-1 with TRBJ2-6; D is uncertain. The CDR3 loop spans 15 amino acids. The V end lost 1 base, the J end lost 0 bases, and 5 bases lay between the germline ends. CDR1 SGHRS and CDR2 YFSETQ come from the germline V gene.

V and J are TRBV25-1 and TRBJ2-6, with D perhaps matching TRBD2 (7 bases). CDR1 is MGHDK and CDR2 is SYGVNS in the germline V gene. V lost 4 bases and J lost 0, with 16 bases in between. The CDR3 is made up of 18 amino acids. CDR3 sequence (DNA): TGTGCCAGCAGTGCAAGGGGGGGCAGTGTCTCTGGGGCCAACGTCCTGACTTTC. Protein product: CASSARGGSVSGANVLTF.

The J gene is TRBJ2-3, the V gene TRBV5-1; D is unclear. V lost 3 bases to trimming and J lost 6 bases, with 14 bases between them. Germline V gene sequence: CDR1 SGHRS, CDR2 YFSETQ. This CDR3 has 14 residues. As DNA, the CDR3 is TGCGCCAGCAGCTCGATATCAGGTTCCGATACGCAGTATTTT. Amino acids: CASSSISGSDTQYF.

J is TRBJ2-5 and V is TRBV6-6; the match to TRBD1 covers 8 bases. J lost 5 bases, V lost 4 bases, and 6 bases had no gene match. CDR1 and CDR2 (germline): MNHNY, SVGAGI (reference sequence). CDR3 length: 14 amino acids. The CDR3 nucleotides read TGTGCCAGCAGTTTGGACAGGGAAGGTGAGACCCAGTACTTC. It is translated as CASSLDREGETQYF.